This entry describes one TCR beta chain. The repertoire was sequenced with immunoSEQ multiplex PCR; TCRdb's copy has only in-frame clones and lacks some. Among about 94,000 clones listed, 90% were seen once. This sample was included in a study of control samples from healthy donors and cancer patients. CDR3 length equals 16 residues. The V and J ends lost 5 bases and 0 bases respectively, with 18 bases between them. Per the germline V gene, CDR1 is SGHRS and CDR2 is YFSETQ. The chain couples TRBV5-1 to TRBJ2-7; D may be TRBD2 (5 bases). This receptor was identified in a woman aged 18 to 35 in good health. The specimen was blood. The CDR3 DNA reads TGCGCCAGCAGACGATCCGAGACTATCCACTCCTACGAGCAGTACTTC. This encodes CASRRSETIHSYEQYF.